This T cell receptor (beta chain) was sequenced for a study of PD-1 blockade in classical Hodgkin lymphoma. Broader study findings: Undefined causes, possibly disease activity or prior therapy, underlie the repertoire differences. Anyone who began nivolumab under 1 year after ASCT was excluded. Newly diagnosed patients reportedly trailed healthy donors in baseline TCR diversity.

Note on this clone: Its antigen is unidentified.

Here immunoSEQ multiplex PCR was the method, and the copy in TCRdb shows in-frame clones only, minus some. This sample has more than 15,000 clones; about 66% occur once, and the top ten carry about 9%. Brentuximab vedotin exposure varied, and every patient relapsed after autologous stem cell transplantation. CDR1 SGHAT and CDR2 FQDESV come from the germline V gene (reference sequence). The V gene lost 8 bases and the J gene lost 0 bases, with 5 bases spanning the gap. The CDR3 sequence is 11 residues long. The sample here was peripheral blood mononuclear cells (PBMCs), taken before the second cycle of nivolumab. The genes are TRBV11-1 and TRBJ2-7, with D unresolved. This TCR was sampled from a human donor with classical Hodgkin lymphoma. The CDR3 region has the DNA TGTGCCAGCGAAGCCTCCTACGAGCAGTACTTC. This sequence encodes CASEASYEQYF.